Shown below are 6 T cell receptor beta chains from a single sample sequenced in a study of blood T cell repertoires in COVID-19. Assay: immunoSEQ multiplex PCR; the TCRdb copy retains only in-frame clones and omits some. The sample has about 81,000 clones; around 89% are singletons. Material: PBMCs or T cells enriched from blood (not recorded which). These receptors were collected from a woman aged 45 to 65 with acute COVID-19.

The genes are TRBV6-6 and TRBJ1-1, with D tentatively TRBD1 (6 bases). Trimming took 6 bases from V and 0 from J, leaving 14 bases between them. The CDR3 is 15 amino acids. Germline CDR1 reads MNHNY; CDR2 reads SVGAGI (reference sequence). For the CDR3, the DNA is TGTGCCAGCAGCCCGCTATCAGGGGTGAACACTGAAGCTTTCTTT. It specifies CASSPLSGVNTEAFF.

The V and J genes are TRBV4-2 and TRBJ2-1, with 10 positions matching TRBD2. V dropped 4 bases and J dropped 1; count of bases not matched to a gene: 4. This CDR3 has 16 residues. The germline V gene has CDR1 LGHNA and CDR2 YNFKEQ. The CDR3 nucleotides read TGTGCCAGCAGCCCCGCTAGCGGGAGTTCCTACAATGAGCAGTTCTTC. It specifies CASSPASGSSYNEQFF.

The V call is TRBV25-1, the J call TRBJ2-5; the match to TRBD1 covers 8 bases. This CDR3 comprises 15 residues. CDR1 and CDR2 from the germline V gene are MGHDK and SYGVNS. V lost 3 bases, J lost 2 bases, and 5 bases stayed unmatched. In DNA, the CDR3 is TGTGCCAGCAGTGACGTTTACAGGGGGCAAGAGACCCAGTACTTC. Protein product: CASSDVYRGQETQYF. Complete variable domain (other parts from reference TRBV25-1 and TRBJ2-5): EADIYQTPRYLVIGTGKKITLECSQTMGHDKMYWYQQDPGMELHLIHYSYGVNSTEKGDLSSESTVSRIRTEHFPLTLESARPSHTSQYLCASSDVYRGQETQYFGPGTRLLVL.

The chain links TRBV5-6 to TRBJ1-3, with TRBD1 matching 8 bases. CDR1 is SGHDT and CDR2 is YYEEEE in the germline V gene. V lost 3 bases to trimming and J lost 0 bases; unmatched junction nucleotides: 5. The CDR3 has 16 amino acids. DNA for the CDR3: TGTGCCAGCAGCTCAGCAGGGACAGGCTCTGGAAACACCATATATTTT. It specifies CASSSAGTGSGNTIYF.

The CDR3 DNA follows: TGTGCCTGGGTCCGACACGGGACTAGCGGGAGTAATGAGCAGTTCTTC. Protein product: CAWVRHGTSGSNEQFF. This sequence joins TRBV30 and TRBJ2-1, with 14 bases matching TRBD2. Trimming cost V 5 bases and J 7 bases; bases outside gene matches: 10. Per germline, CDR1 GTSNPN and CDR2 SVGIG (reference sequence). There are 16 residues in the CDR3.

A note on this clone: This same CDR3 is encoded by further DNA sequences in the sample. The rearrangement joins TRBV30 to TRBJ1-5; weak D call: TRBD1 (5 bases). The V end lost 5 bases, the J end lost 4 bases, and 12 bases lay between the germline ends. Germline loops: CDR1 GTSNPN, CDR2 SVGIG (reference sequence). This CDR3 has 13 residues. CDR3 amino acids: CAWSTGGNQPQHF. The CDR3 DNA sequence: TGTGCCTGGTCGACGGGGGGAAATCAGCCCCAGCATTTT.